This TCR beta chain was captured in a study of shared clonotypes between healthy human individuals. Clones were read by immunoSEQ multiplex PCR, and TCRdb kept only the in-frame ones, dropping some. Among about 2.4 million clones listed, roughly 93% were seen once. Notes on the study in general: Few donors limited the genetic and exposure-history diversity represented.

Note on this clone: Antigen: not known.

Sequenced material: naive CD4+ T cells from PBMCs. Subset described: CD45RA+ positively selected. The sequence derives from a man aged 18 to 30 in good health. Some clones in this sample may be carry-over from other donors' samples.

Here the CDR3 DNA reads TGCGCCAGCAGCTTTTTAGGGGTTGGCAATCAGCCCCAGCATTTT. Translation: CASSFLGVGNQPQHF. The V gene is TRBV5-1, the J gene TRBJ1-5, with D possibly being TRBD1 (5 bases). The CDR3 contains 15 residues. V lost 2 bases to trimming and J lost 2 bases, with 11 bases between them. Germline V gene data show CDR1 as SGHRS and CDR2 as YFSETQ.